This is a list of T cell receptor beta chains from one sample in a study of cytomegalovirus exposure and HLA in healthy donors. Here immunoSEQ multiplex PCR was the method, and the copy in TCRdb shows in-frame clones only, minus some. The sample gives some 190,000 clones, around 83% of which show up once; about 1.1% is in the top ten. Sequencing was performed on PBMCs. The origin of the receptors is a woman in her thirties or forties in good health and CMV-seronegative. Both conserved end residues are part of each CDR3. D genes are given only for firm matches. Part of the rows lack a size; the others show once, few, many or a class for expanded clones.

TRBJ2-1	NA	NA	TRBV11-3	CASSLGTFEQFF	TGTGCCAGCAGCTTAGGGACTTTTGAGCAGTTCTTC
TRBJ1-4	NA	few	TRBV5-5	CASSFSRGGPNEKLFF	TGTGCCAGCAGCTTTTCGCGAGGAGGTCCTAATGAAAAACTGTTTTTT
TRBJ2-7	TRBD2	NA	TRBV4-3	CASSSRTSGRRGSSYEQYF	TGCGCCAGCAGCTCCCGGACTAGCGGGAGAAGGGGGAGCTCCTACGAGCAGTACTTC
TRBJ2-2	NA	NA	TRBV7-3	CASSFPFTGELFF	TGTGCCAGCAGCTTCCCCTTCACCGGGGAGCTGTTTTTT
TRBJ1-1	TRBD1	NA	TRBV27	CASSAPFGTGGKTEAFF	TGTGCCAGCAGTGCCCCTTTTGGGACAGGGGGCAAAACTGAAGCTTTCTTT
TRBJ2-1	TRBD2	NA	TRBV2	CASSPRTSGRAYNEQFF	TGTGCCAGCAGTCCGCGGACTAGCGGGAGGGCCTACAATGAGCAGTTCTTC
TRBJ2-3	NA	NA	TRBV30	CAWTRVGTDTQYF	TGTGCCTGGACCCGGGTGGGCACAGATACGCAGTATTTT
TRBJ1-4	TRBD1	NA	TRBV4-3	CASSQGPGQRGEKLFF	TGCGCCAGCAGCCAAGGTCCGGGACAGAGAGGTGAAAAACTGTTTTTT
TRBJ1-2	NA	NA	TRBV7-3	CASSLTAGVDYGYTF	TGTGCCAGCAGCTTAACCGCGGGAGTAGACTATGGCTACACCTTC
TRBJ1-2	TRBD1	NA	TRBV5-8	CASSLPGTGGYGYTF	TGTGCCAGCAGCCTGCCCGGGACAGGGGGGTATGGCTACACCTTC
TRBJ1-2	NA	NA	TRBV14	CASSQELSAGYGYTF	TGTGCCAGCAGCCAAGAATTAAGTGCGGGGTATGGCTACACCTTC
TRBJ2-7	TRBD2	few	TRBV4-3	CASSPGLAYDEQYF	TGCGCCAGCAGCCCGGGACTAGCCTATGATGAGCAGTACTTC
TRBJ1-1	NA	NA	TRBV27	CASSLGESSTEAFF	TGTGCCAGCAGTTTAGGAGAAAGCAGCACTGAAGCTTTCTTT
TRBJ1-4	NA	NA	TRBV6-6	CASSYLRREDEKLFF	TGTGCCAGCAGTTACCTCCGCAGGGAGGATGAAAAACTGTTTTTT
TRBJ1-3	NA	NA	TRBV19	CASSMLVEGKGVSGNTIYF	TGTGCCAGTAGTATGCTAGTTGAGGGGAAGGGGGTCTCCGGAAACACCATATATTTT
TRBJ2-7	NA	NA	TRBV11-3	CASSLRAGGGGSSYEQYF	TGTGCCAGCAGCTTACGGGCAGGGGGCGGCGGGAGCTCCTACGAGCAGTACTTC
TRBJ2-1	TRBD2	NA	TRBV10-3	CAISERGVAGSYNEQFF	TGTGCCATCAGTGAGCGGGGGGTAGCTGGCTCCTACAATGAGCAGTTCTTC
TRBJ2-7	TRBD2	NA	TRBV30	CAWNLPGTSGGYEQYF	TGTGCCTGGAACCTTCCCGGGACTAGCGGGGGCTACGAGCAGTACTTC
TRBJ2-1	NA	NA	TRBV30	CAWAGPSYNEQFF	TGTGCCTGGGCGGGACCCTCCTACAATGAGCAGTTCTTC
TRBJ2-7	NA	NA	TRBV5-4	CASSLDPGPTYEQYF	TGTGCCAGCAGCTTGGATCCAGGGCCCACCTACGAGCAGTACTTC
TRBJ2-3	NA	once	TRBV7-9	CASSLGAGASFTDTQYF	TGTGCCAGCAGCTTAGGGGCTGGGGCCTCATTCACAGATACGCAGTATTTT
TRBJ2-1	TRBD2	many	TRBV5-4	CASRVGREGYNEQFF	TGTGCCAGCAGGGTCGGGAGGGAGGGATACAATGAGCAGTTCTTC
TRBJ2-1	TRBD1	NA	TRBV15	CATSRAPGQGSYNEQFF	TGTGCCACCAGCAGAGCCCCAGGACAGGGCTCCTACAATGAGCAGTTCTTC
TRBJ2-2	TRBD1	NA	TRBV9	CASNTGGITGELFF	TGTGCCAGCAATACAGGGGGAATCACCGGGGAGCTGTTTTTT
TRBJ1-2	TRBD1	NA	TRBV10-3	CAISLRDRANYGYTF	TGTGCCATAAGCCTCCGGGACAGAGCTAACTATGGCTACACCTTC
TRBJ2-7	TRBD2	NA	TRBV5-1	CASSLNSRGLAGHTYEQYF	TGCGCCAGCAGCTTGAATTCCAGGGGACTAGCGGGACATACCTACGAGCAGTACTTC
TRBJ2-3	NA	NA	TRBV5-1	CASSAKAARSTDTQYF	TGCGCCAGCAGCGCCAAGGCGGCGCGGAGCACAGATACGCAGTATTTT
TRBJ2-1	TRBD2	NA	TRBV5-1	CASSLELAGFNEQFF	TGCGCCAGCAGCTTGGAACTAGCGGGGTTCAATGAGCAGTTCTTC
TRBJ2-7	NA	NA	TRBV11-3	CASSFDRLTYEQYF	TGTGCCAGCAGCTTTGACAGGCTAACGTACGAGCAGTACTTC
TRBJ2-3	NA	once	TRBV7-9	CAGETRRTDTQYF	TGTGCCGGCGAAACTAGACGCACAGATACGCAGTATTTT
TRBJ2-7	NA	NA	TRBV30	CAWRAGQAAYEQYF	TGTGCCTGGAGGGCCGGACAAGCAGCCTACGAGCAGTACTTC
TRBJ2-5	TRBD2	NA	TRBV25-1	CASSTSMGTQYF	TGTGCCAGCTCGACTAGCATGGGGACCCAGTACTTC
TRBJ2-3	NA	NA	TRBV30	CAWSPSPGTLVIDTQYF	TGTGCCTGGAGCCCATCTCCGGGAACCCTGGTTATAGATACGCAGTATTTT
TRBJ2-2	NA	NA	TRBV2	CASSDSANTGELFF	TGTGCCAGCAGTGACAGCGCGAACACCGGGGAGCTGTTTTTT
TRBJ1-1	NA	NA	TRBV7-2	CASSPRGTVNTEAFF	TGTGCCAGCAGCCCTAGGGGGACGGTGAACACTGAAGCTTTCTTT
TRBJ2-3	TRBD2	NA	TRBV10-3	CAISSGTSGRASTDTQYF	TGTGCCATCAGTTCCGGGACTAGCGGGAGAGCTAGCACAGATACGCAGTATTTT
TRBJ2-7	NA	once	TRBV5-4	CASSLGLGQDTYEQYF	TGTGCCAGCAGCTTGGGGCTAGGGCAGGACACCTACGAGCAGTACTTC
TRBJ1-5	NA	NA	TRBV7-9	CASSSFAVVSGQPQHF	TGTGCCAGCAGCTCATTTGCAGTGGTGAGCGGTCAGCCCCAGCATTTT
TRBJ1-2	NA	NA	TRBV2	CASSEIISEGYTF	TGTGCCAGCAGTGAAATCATCTCCGAGGGCTACACCTTC
TRBJ2-1	TRBD1	NA	TRBV9	CASSVTGTDSYNEQFF	TGTGCCAGCAGCGTAACCGGGACAGACTCTTACAATGAGCAGTTCTTC
TRBJ1-4	NA	NA	TRBV29-1	CSVEDQEEVEKLFF	TGCAGCGTTGAAGATCAGGAGGAGGTTGAAAAACTGTTTTTT
TRBJ1-1	NA	NA	TRBV11-2	CASSPRGEAFF	TGTGCCAGCAGCCCCCGCGGTGAAGCTTTCTTT
TRBJ1-2	TRBD1	NA	TRBV7-3	CASSFGTGLEGYTF	TGTGCCAGCAGCTTCGGGACAGGATTAGAGGGCTACACCTTC
TRBJ2-1	TRBD2	NA	TRBV25-1	CASSGTSGRAHNEQFF	TGTGCCAGCAGCGGGACTAGCGGGAGGGCCCACAATGAGCAGTTCTTC
TRBJ2-1	NA	NA	TRBV7-9	CASSPLRAGASYNEQFF	TGTGCCAGCAGCCCACTGAGGGCAGGGGCCTCCTACAATGAGCAGTTCTTC
TRBJ1-4	NA	NA	TRBV2	CASRTTATNEKLFF	TGTGCCAGCAGGACGACAGCAACTAATGAAAAACTGTTTTTT
TRBJ2-7	TRBD2	NA	TRBV7-2	CASSLSGAFYEQYF	TGTGCCAGCAGCTTAAGCGGGGCCTTCTACGAGCAGTACTTC
TRBJ2-3	TRBD2	NA	TRBV5-4	CASSAGGASTDTQYF	TGTGCCAGCAGCGCGGGAGGAGCCAGCACAGATACGCAGTATTTT
TRBJ2-3	NA	few	TRBV7-9	CASSAYRVEGADTQYF	TGTGCCAGCAGCGCATACAGGGTTGAAGGGGCAGATACGCAGTATTTT
TRBJ2-5	TRBD1	NA	TRBV5-8	CASSLGPIYRGHFQETQYF	TGTGCCAGCAGCTTGGGGCCTATCTACAGGGGCCACTTCCAAGAGACCCAGTACTTC
TRBJ2-1	TRBD2	once	TRBV29-1	CSVLAGSSYNEQFF	TGCAGCGTCTTAGCGGGAAGCTCCTACAATGAGCAGTTCTTC